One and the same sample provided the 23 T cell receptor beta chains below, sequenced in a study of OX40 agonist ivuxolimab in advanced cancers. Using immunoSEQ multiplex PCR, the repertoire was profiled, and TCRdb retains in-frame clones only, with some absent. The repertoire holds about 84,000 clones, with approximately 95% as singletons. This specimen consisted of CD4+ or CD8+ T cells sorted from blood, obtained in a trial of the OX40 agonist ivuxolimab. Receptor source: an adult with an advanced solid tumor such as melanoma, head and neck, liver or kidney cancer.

CDR3 sequence reads: CASSQDLRGANSNQPQHF. The CDR3 coding sequence is TGTGCCAGCAGCCAAGATTTGAGGGGCGCTAATAGCAATCAGCCCCAGCATTTT. V is TRBV14 and J is TRBJ1-5; D is perhaps TRBD1 (5 bases). With 0 bases removed from V and 0 bases from J, the gap between germline ends came to 15 bases. CDR1 and CDR2 from the germline V gene are SGHDN and FVKESK. The CDR3 runs 18 residues. Full variable domain (outside the CDR3, taken from reference TRBV14 and TRBJ1-5): EAGVTQFPSHSVIEKGQTVTLRCDPISGHDNLYWYRRVMGKEIKFLLHFVKESKQDESGMPNNRFLAERTGGTYSTLKVQPAELEDSGVYFCASSQDLRGANSNQPQHFGDGTRLSIL.

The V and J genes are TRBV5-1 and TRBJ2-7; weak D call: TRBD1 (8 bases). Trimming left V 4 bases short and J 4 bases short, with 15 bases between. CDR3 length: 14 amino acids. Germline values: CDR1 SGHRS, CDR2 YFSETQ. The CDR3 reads CASSTDREGYEQYF. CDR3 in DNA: TGCGCCAGCAGCACGGACAGGGAGGGGTACGAGCAGTACTTC.

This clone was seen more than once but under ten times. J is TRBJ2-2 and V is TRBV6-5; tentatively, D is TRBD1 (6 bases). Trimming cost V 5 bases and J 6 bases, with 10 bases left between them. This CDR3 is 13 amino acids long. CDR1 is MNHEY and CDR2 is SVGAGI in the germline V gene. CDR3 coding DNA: TGTGCCAGCAGTAGGCAGGGGCCCGGGGAGCTGTTTTTT. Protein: CASSRQGPGELFF.

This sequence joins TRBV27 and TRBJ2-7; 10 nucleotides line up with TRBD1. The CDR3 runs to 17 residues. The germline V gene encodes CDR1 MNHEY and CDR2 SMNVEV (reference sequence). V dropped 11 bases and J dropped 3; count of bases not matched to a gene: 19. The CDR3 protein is CAQQSQQFRTGGYEQYF. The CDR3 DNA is TGTGCCCAGCAAAGCCAGCAGTTTAGGACAGGGGGCTACGAGCAGTACTTC.

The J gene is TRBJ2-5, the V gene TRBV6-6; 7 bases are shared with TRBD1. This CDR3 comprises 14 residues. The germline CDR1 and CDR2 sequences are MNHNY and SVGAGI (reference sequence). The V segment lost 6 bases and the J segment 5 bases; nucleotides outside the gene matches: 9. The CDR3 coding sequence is TGTGCCAGCAGGGAAACACAGGGGCCGGAGACCCAGTACTTC. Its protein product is CASRETQGPETQYF.

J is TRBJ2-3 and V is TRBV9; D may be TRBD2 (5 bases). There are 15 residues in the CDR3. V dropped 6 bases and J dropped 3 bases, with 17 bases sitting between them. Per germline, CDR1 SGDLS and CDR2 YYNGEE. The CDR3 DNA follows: TGTGCCAGCACTGTATCGGGGTACGCGACAGATACGCAGTATTTT. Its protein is CASTVSGYATDTQYF.

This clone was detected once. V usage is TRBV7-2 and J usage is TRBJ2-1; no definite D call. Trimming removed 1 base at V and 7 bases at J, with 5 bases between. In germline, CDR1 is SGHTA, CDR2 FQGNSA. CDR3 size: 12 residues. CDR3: CASSLGDNEQFF. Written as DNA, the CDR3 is TGTGCCAGCAGCTTAGGGGATAATGAGCAGTTCTTC.

The CDR3 loop reads CASSLRPALRGEQFF. The CDR3, as DNA: TGTGCCAGCAGCTTACGTCCCGCCCTGCGGGGTGAGCAGTTCTTC. The chain has TRBV7-3 and TRBJ2-1; TRBD2 is a possible D gene (6 bases). The V end was cut by 2 bases, the J end by 9 bases, with 17 bases between. The CDR3 contains 15 residues. CDR1 and CDR2 (germline): SGHTA, FQGTGA.

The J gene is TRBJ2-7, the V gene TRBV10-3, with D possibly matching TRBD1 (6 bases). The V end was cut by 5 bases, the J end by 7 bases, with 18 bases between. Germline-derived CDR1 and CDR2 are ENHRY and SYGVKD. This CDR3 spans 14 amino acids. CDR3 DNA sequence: TGTGCCATCAGTCTCAACAGGGAACTCCGGGAGCAGTACTTC. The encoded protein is CAISLNRELREQYF.

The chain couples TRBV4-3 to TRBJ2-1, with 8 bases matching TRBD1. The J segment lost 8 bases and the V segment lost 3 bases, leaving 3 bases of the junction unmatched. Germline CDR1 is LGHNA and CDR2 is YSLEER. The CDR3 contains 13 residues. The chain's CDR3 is CASSHSGGYEQFF. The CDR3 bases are TGCGCCAGCAGCCATTCAGGGGGCTATGAGCAGTTCTTC.

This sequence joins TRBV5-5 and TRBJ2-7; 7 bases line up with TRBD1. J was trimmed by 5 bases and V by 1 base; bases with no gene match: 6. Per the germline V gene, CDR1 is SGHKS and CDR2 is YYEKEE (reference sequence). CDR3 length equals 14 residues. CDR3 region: CASSLSARGNEQYF. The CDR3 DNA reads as TGTGCCAGCAGCTTGTCTGCCAGGGGGAACGAGCAGTACTTC.

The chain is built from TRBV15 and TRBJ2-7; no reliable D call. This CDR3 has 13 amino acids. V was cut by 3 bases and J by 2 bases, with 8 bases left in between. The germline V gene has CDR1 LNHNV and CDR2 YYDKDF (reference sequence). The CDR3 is CATSRAFAYEQYF. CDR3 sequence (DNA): TGTGCCACCAGCAGGGCGTTCGCCTACGAGCAGTACTTC.

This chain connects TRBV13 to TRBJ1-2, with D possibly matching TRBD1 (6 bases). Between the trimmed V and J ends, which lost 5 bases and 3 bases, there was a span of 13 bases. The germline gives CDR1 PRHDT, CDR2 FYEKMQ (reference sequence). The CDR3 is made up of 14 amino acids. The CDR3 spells CASSLIGGHYGYTF. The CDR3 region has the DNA TGTGCCAGCAGCCTGATCGGGGGGCACTATGGCTACACCTTC.

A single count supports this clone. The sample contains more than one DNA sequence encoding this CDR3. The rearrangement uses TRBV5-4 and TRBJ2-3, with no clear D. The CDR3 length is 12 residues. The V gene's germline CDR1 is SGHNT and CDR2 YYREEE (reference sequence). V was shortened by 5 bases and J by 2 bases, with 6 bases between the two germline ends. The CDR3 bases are TGTGCCAGCAGTAGGTACACAGATACGCAGTATTTT. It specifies CASSRYTDTQYF.

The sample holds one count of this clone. CDR3: CASSHKGRALSTDTQYF. The CDR3 coding sequence is TGTGCCAGCTCACATAAGGGCCGGGCCCTGAGCACAGATACGCAGTATTTT. The V gene is TRBV18, the J gene TRBJ2-3, with unresolved D. The CDR3 runs 17 residues. CDR1 KGHSH and CDR2 LQKENI come from the germline V gene. V was shortened by 4 bases and J by 0 bases, with 17 bases between the two germline ends.

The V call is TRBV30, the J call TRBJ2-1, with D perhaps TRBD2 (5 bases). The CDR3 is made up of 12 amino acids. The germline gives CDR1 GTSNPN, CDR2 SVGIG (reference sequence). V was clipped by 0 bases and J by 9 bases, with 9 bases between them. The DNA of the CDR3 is TGTGCCTGGAGTGTACCGACTATTGAGCAGTTCTTC. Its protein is CAWSVPTIEQFF. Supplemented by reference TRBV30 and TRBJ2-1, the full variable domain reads SQTIHQWPATLVQPVGSPLSLECTVEGTSNPNLYWYRQAAGRGLQLLFYSVGIGQISSEVPQNLSASRPQDRQFILSSKKLLLSDSGFYLCAWSVPTIEQFFGPGTRLTVL.

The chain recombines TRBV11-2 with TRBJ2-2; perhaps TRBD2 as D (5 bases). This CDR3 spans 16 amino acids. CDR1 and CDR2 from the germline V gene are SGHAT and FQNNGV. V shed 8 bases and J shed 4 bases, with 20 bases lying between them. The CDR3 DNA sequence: TGTGCCAGCGACCCCGGACTCTACATAATCACCGGGGAGCTGTTTTTT. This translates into CASDPGLYIITGELFF.

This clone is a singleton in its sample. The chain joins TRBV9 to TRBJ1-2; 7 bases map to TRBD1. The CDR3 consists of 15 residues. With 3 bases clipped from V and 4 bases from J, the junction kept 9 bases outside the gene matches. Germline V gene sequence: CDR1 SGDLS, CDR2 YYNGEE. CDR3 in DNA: TGTGCCAGCAGCGGCCTGGACAGGCGCGTCTATGGCTACACCTTC. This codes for CASSGLDRRVYGYTF.

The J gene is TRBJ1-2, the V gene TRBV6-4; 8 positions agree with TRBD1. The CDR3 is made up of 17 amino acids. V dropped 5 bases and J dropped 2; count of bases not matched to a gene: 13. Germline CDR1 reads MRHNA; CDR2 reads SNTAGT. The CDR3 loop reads CASSPGQGSPDNYGYTF. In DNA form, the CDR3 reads TGTGCCAGCAGTCCCGGACAGGGAAGCCCCGACAACTATGGCTACACCTTC.

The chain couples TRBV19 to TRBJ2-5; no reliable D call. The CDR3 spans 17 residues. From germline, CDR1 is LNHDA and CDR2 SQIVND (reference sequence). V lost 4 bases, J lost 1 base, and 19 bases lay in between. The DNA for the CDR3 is TGTGCCAGTAGTAAAGAGCTGGTCCCTCTCGGCCAAGAGACCCAGTACTTC. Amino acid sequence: CASSKELVPLGQETQYF.

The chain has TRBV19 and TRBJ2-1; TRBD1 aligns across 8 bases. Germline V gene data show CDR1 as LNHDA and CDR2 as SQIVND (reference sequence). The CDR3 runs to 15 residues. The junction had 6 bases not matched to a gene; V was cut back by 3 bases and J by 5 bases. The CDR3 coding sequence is TGTGCCAGTAGTATTGGACAGGGTGGGGACAATGAGCAGTTCTTC. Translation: CASSIGQGGDNEQFF.

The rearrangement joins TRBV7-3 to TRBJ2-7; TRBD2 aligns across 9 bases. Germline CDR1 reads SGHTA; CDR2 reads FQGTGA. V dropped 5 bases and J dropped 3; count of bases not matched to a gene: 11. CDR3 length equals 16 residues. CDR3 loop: CASSLLAGAGYYEQYF. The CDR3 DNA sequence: TGTGCCAGCAGCCTCTTAGCGGGAGCGGGATACTACGAGCAGTACTTC.

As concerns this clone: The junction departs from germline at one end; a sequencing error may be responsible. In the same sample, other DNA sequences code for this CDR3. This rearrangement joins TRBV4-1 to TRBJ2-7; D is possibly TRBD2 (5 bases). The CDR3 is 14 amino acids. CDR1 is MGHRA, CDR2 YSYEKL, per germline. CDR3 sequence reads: CASSQLGSSYEQYF. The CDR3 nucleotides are TGCGCCAGTAGCCAGCTGGGGAGCTCCTACGAGCAGTACTTC.